This TCR beta chain was captured by sequencing in a study of TIL therapy for anti-PD-1-resistant metastatic lung cancer. Findings of the study overall: Treatment-naive, never-smoker and oncogene-addicted patients were overrepresented in this highly selected cohort.

Time point given: pre-treatment sample, taken before nivolumab and TIL therapy. The tumor samples were excised metastases, mostly pleural nodules or supraclavicular lymph nodes. CDR1 and CDR2 from the germline V gene are MNHNS and SASEGT. Between the trimmed V and J ends, which lost 5 bases and 8 bases, there was a span of 12 bases. The CDR3 covers 12 residues. Sequencing used immunoSEQ v3. Here immunoSEQ multiplex PCR was the method, and the copy in TCRdb shows in-frame clones only, minus some. The data hold roughly 50,000 clones, with about three quarters observed a single time. Concerning this clone itself: Its matching antigen is unknown.

The source is a person aged 25 to 85 with non-small cell lung cancer. The sequencing used tumor tissue, collected at baseline. This chain connects TRBV6-1 to TRBJ1-2; D perhaps matches TRBD1 (6 bases). CDR3 amino acids: CASSRQEGGYTF. The CDR3 DNA reads as TGTGCCAGCAGTAGACAGGAGGGCGGCTACACCTTC.